The rows below give T cell receptor beta chains drawn from one sample of a study of shared clonotypes between healthy human individuals. TCRdb's copy holds only in-frame clones and misses some; the assay was immunoSEQ multiplex PCR. This sample carries about 1,900,000 clones, approximately 95% of them seen once, and the ten largest clones take 0.95% to 1.5%. Sequenced material: naive CD8+ T cells sorted from blood. These receptors originate from a man aged 18 to 30 in good health. Both conserved end residues are part of each CDR3. The D gene is left open where the match is weak. Not every row has a clone size; where given, it reads once, few, many or a size class.

clone size: NA; J gene: TRBJ2-7; D gene: NA; V gene: TRBV1; CDR3 protein: CTSTYPRAYEQYF; CDR3 DNA: TGCACCAGCACCTACCCCCGGGCCTACGAGCAGTACTTC
clone size: NA; J gene: TRBJ2-7; D gene: NA; V gene: TRBV9; CDR3 protein: CASSVGTGPYEQYF; CDR3 DNA: TGTGCCAGCAGCGTAGGGACGGGACCCTACGAGCAGTACTTC
clone size: NA; J gene: TRBJ2-5; D gene: NA; V gene: TRBV28; CDR3 protein: CASSLWTERSGETQYF; CDR3 DNA: TGTGCCAGCAGTTTATGGACCGAACGGTCGGGAGAGACCCAGTACTTC
clone size: NA; J gene: TRBJ2-7; D gene: TRBD2; V gene: TRBV7-2; CDR3 protein: CASTLATSYEQYF; CDR3 DNA: TGTGCCAGCACACTAGCGACTTCCTACGAGCAGTACTTC
clone size: NA; J gene: TRBJ2-3; D gene: NA; V gene: TRBV7-3; CDR3 protein: CASSLTPSGTDTQYF; CDR3 DNA: TGTGCCAGCAGCTTAACCCCTAGCGGCACAGATACGCAGTATTTT
clone size: NA; J gene: TRBJ2-1; D gene: TRBD2; V gene: TRBV27; CDR3 protein: CASSSSGGAGVNEQFF; CDR3 DNA: TGTGCCAGCAGTTCTAGCGGGGGGGCTGGGGTCAATGAGCAGTTCTTC
clone size: NA; J gene: TRBJ2-7; D gene: NA; V gene: TRBV5-6; CDR3 protein: CASSLSGLGSYEQYF; CDR3 DNA: TGTGCCAGCAGCTTGTCAGGCCTTGGCTCCTACGAGCAGTACTTC
clone size: NA; J gene: TRBJ2-7; D gene: TRBD2; V gene: TRBV11-2; CDR3 protein: CASSLAHKLAGNLYEQYF; CDR3 DNA: TGTGCCAGCAGCTTAGCCCATAAACTAGCGGGGAACCTCTACGAGCAGTACTTC
clone size: NA; J gene: TRBJ1-4; D gene: NA; V gene: TRBV7-9; CDR3 protein: CASSLYSGSTNEKLFF; CDR3 DNA: TGTGCCAGCAGCTTATATTCCGGGTCGACTAATGAAAAACTGTTTTTT
clone size: NA; J gene: TRBJ1-1; D gene: TRBD1; V gene: TRBV11-3; CDR3 protein: CASSLGQGTEAFF; CDR3 DNA: TGTGCCAGCAGCCTCGGACAGGGCACTGAAGCTTTCTTT
clone size: NA; J gene: TRBJ2-7; D gene: NA; V gene: TRBV5-4; CDR3 protein: CASRFDGSEQYF; CDR3 DNA: TGTGCCAGCAGATTCGATGGGTCCGAGCAGTACTTC
clone size: NA; J gene: TRBJ2-2; D gene: TRBD1; V gene: TRBV5-8; CDR3 protein: CASSFRTGGESGELFF; CDR3 DNA: TGTGCCAGCAGCTTCCGGACAGGGGGAGAATCCGGGGAGCTGTTTTTT
clone size: NA; J gene: TRBJ2-7; D gene: NA; V gene: TRBV7-9; CDR3 protein: CASSLTGGEQYF; CDR3 DNA: TGTGCCAGCAGCTTGACAGGCGGCGAGCAGTACTTC
clone size: NA; J gene: TRBJ1-3; D gene: NA; V gene: TRBV5-6; CDR3 protein: CASSGGFGDGGNTIYF; CDR3 DNA: TGTGCCAGCAGCGGGGGGTTCGGGGACGGAGGGAACACCATATATTTT
clone size: NA; J gene: TRBJ1-5; D gene: NA; V gene: TRBV6-1; CDR3 protein: CASSERGADQPQHF; CDR3 DNA: TGTGCCAGCAGTGAAAGAGGGGCTGATCAGCCCCAGCATTTT
clone size: NA; J gene: TRBJ2-7; D gene: NA; V gene: TRBV4-2; CDR3 protein: CASSFGASYEQYF; CDR3 DNA: TGTGCCAGCAGCTTTGGGGCATCCTACGAGCAGTACTTC
clone size: NA; J gene: TRBJ1-1; D gene: NA; V gene: TRBV6-5; CDR3 protein: CASSTYRASEAFF; CDR3 DNA: TGTGCCAGCAGTACGTACAGGGCATCTGAAGCTTTCTTT
clone size: NA; J gene: TRBJ1-1; D gene: NA; V gene: TRBV7-9; CDR3 protein: CASSLADHNTEAFF; CDR3 DNA: TGTGCCAGCAGCCTGGCGGACCATAACACTGAAGCTTTCTTT
clone size: NA; J gene: TRBJ2-3; D gene: NA; V gene: TRBV4-1; CDR3 protein: CASSQEGGLGTDTQYF; CDR3 DNA: TGCGCCAGCAGCCAAGAGGGGGGGCTCGGCACAGATACGCAGTATTTT
clone size: NA; J gene: TRBJ2-7; D gene: NA; V gene: TRBV4-1; CDR3 protein: CASSQMIGSYEQYF; CDR3 DNA: TGCGCCAGCAGCCAAATGATAGGCTCCTACGAGCAGTACTTC
clone size: NA; J gene: TRBJ2-7; D gene: NA; V gene: TRBV7-8; CDR3 protein: CASSSGLLLDEQYF; CDR3 DNA: TGTGCCAGCAGCTCGGGACTCCTACTAGACGAGCAGTACTTC
clone size: NA; J gene: TRBJ1-2; D gene: NA; V gene: TRBV10-2; CDR3 protein: CASSVGEGGYTF; CDR3 DNA: TGCGCCAGCAGTGTTGGGGAGGGTGGCTACACCTTC
clone size: NA; J gene: TRBJ1-5; D gene: NA; V gene: TRBV4-1; CDR3 protein: CASSPGQGSGPQHF; CDR3 DNA: TGCGCCAGCAGCCCTGGACAAGGGTCAGGGCCCCAGCATTTT
clone size: once; J gene: TRBJ2-3; D gene: TRBD2; V gene: TRBV4-1; CDR3 protein: CASRLSPLAETDTQYF; CDR3 DNA: TGCGCCAGCAGACTATCACCACTAGCGGAGACAGATACGCAGTATTTT
clone size: NA; J gene: TRBJ2-2; D gene: TRBD2; V gene: TRBV7-9; CDR3 protein: CASSRDYANTGELFF; CDR3 DNA: TGTGCCAGCAGCAGGGACTACGCCAACACCGGGGAGCTGTTTTTT
clone size: once; J gene: TRBJ2-7; D gene: NA; V gene: TRBV11-2; CDR3 protein: CASSLLGAPEQYF; CDR3 DNA: TGTGCCAGCAGCCTACTAGGGGCCCCCGAGCAGTACTTC
clone size: NA; J gene: TRBJ2-2; D gene: TRBD1; V gene: TRBV28; CDR3 protein: CASSETGVTGELFF; CDR3 DNA: TGTGCCAGCAGTGAGACAGGGGTTACCGGGGAGCTGTTTTTT
clone size: NA; J gene: TRBJ2-7; D gene: TRBD1; V gene: TRBV6-6; CDR3 protein: CASSYSPLGQVGEQYF; CDR3 DNA: TGTGCCAGCAGTTACTCACCTTTGGGACAGGTGGGGGAGCAGTACTTC
clone size: NA; J gene: TRBJ2-3; D gene: TRBD1; V gene: TRBV2; CDR3 protein: CASSEWGGDRGRDTQYF; CDR3 DNA: TGTGCCAGCAGTGAATGGGGCGGGGACAGGGGGCGAGATACGCAGTATTTT
clone size: few; J gene: TRBJ1-2; D gene: NA; V gene: TRBV5-8; CDR3 protein: CASSLRAATF; CDR3 DNA: TGTGCCAGCAGCCTCAGGGCCGCTACCTTC
clone size: NA; J gene: TRBJ1-6; D gene: NA; V gene: TRBV7-2; CDR3 protein: CASSPEGSYNSPLHF; CDR3 DNA: TGTGCCAGCAGCCCCGAGGGCTCCTATAATTCACCCCTCCACTTT
clone size: NA; J gene: TRBJ2-7; D gene: TRBD1; V gene: TRBV7-9; CDR3 protein: CASSSDRDLNEQYF; CDR3 DNA: TGTGCCAGCAGCTCGGACAGGGATTTAAACGAGCAGTACTTC
clone size: NA; J gene: TRBJ2-7; D gene: TRBD2; V gene: TRBV19; CDR3 protein: CASSLHWASGSSEQYF; CDR3 DNA: TGTGCCAGTAGTCTCCACTGGGCTAGCGGGAGTTCCGAGCAGTACTTC
clone size: few; J gene: TRBJ2-4; D gene: TRBD1; V gene: TRBV30; CDR3 protein: CAWGQENGAKNIQYF; CDR3 DNA: TGTGCCTGGGGACAGGAAAACGGAGCCAAAAACATTCAGTACTTC
clone size: NA; J gene: TRBJ1-1; D gene: NA; V gene: TRBV19; CDR3 protein: CASKETEEDFEAFF; CDR3 DNA: TGTGCCAGTAAAGAGACAGAAGAGGATTTTGAAGCTTTCTTT
clone size: NA; J gene: TRBJ1-4; D gene: NA; V gene: TRBV23-1; CDR3 protein: CAPPGSGNEKLFF; CDR3 DNA: TGCGCCCCCCCGGGTAGTGGTAATGAAAAACTGTTTTTT
clone size: NA; J gene: TRBJ1-1; D gene: NA; V gene: TRBV6-5; CDR3 protein: CASTSGGTEAFF; CDR3 DNA: TGTGCCAGCACCTCGGGGGGGACTGAAGCTTTCTTT